This TCR beta chain was captured in a study of T-cell reconstitution after alpha-beta-depleted transplantation in children. This clonotype was seen a few times. TCRbeta library preparation incorporated unique molecular identifiers. TCRdb reprocessed the PCR reads with MiXCR, giving one entry per CDR3 protein. The table lists some 220,000 distinct CDR3 sequences, 8.5% to 10% of them singletons, with approximately 6.2% in the top ten. The V end lost 2 bases, the J end lost 0 bases, and 11 bases lay between the germline ends. The CDR3 has 15 amino acids. Germline V gives CDR1 SGHRS, CDR2 YFSETQ. The sequences come from PBMCs from the stem cell graft donor, collected from the stem cell graft. The receptor was derived from a human donor who donated a stem cell graft to a child with acute lymphoblastic leukemia. The chain joins TRBV5-1 to TRBJ2-5; no definite D call. The CDR3 DNA is TGCGCCAGCAGCTTACCAGCACCGTACCAAGAGACCCAGTACTTC. Translated, it gives CASSLPAPYQETQYF. The whole variable domain, filled in from reference TRBV5-1 and TRBJ2-5, reads KAGVTQTPRYLIKTRGQQVTLSCSPISGHRSVSWYQQTPGQGLQFLFEYFSETQRNKGNFPGRFSGRQFSNSRSEMNVSTLELGDSALYLCASSLPAPYQETQYFGPGTRLLVL.